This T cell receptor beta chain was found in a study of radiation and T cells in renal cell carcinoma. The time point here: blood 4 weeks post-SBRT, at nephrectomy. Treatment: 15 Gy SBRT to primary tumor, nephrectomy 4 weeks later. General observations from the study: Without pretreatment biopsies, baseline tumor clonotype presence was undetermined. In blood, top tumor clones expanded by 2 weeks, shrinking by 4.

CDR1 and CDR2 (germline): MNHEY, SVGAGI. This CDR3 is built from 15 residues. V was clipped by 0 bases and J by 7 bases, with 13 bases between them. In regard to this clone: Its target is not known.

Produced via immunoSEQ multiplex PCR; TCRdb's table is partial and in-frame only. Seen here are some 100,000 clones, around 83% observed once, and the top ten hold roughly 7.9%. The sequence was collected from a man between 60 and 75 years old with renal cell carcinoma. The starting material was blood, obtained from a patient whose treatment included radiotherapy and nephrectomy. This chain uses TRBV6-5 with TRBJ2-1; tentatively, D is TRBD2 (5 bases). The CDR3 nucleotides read TGTGCCAGCAGTTACTCGACGGGGAGACGGAATGAGCAGTTCTTC. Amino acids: CASSYSTGRRNEQFF.